Shown below are 11 T cell receptor beta chains from a single sample sequenced in a study of CXCR3-negative and CXCR3-positive naive CD8 T cells. UMI-labeled 5' RACE yielded the TRB cDNA libraries. For each CDR3 protein, TCRdb gives one entry from its re-call of the 5' RACE reads, without DNA. The sample totals several thousand distinct CDR3 sequences. The material sequenced was naive CXCR3- CD8+ T cells from blood. Subset given: CD45RO-CCR7+CD27+CD95- naive CD8+ T cells lacking CXCR3 (TNR3-). The receptors stem from a human donor in good health. Some clones in this sample may be carry-over from other donors' samples.

V and J are TRBV19 and TRBJ2-2. CDR3 size: 13 residues. Germline V lookup: CDR1 LNHDA, CDR2 SQIVND (reference sequence). CDR3 region: CASSIGITGELFF. The full variable domain, in which reference TRBV19 and TRBJ2-2 provide the parts outside the CDR3, is DGGITQSPKYLFRKEGQNVTLSCEQNLNHDAMYWYRQDPGQGLRLIYYSQIVNDFQKGDIAEGYSVSREKKESFPLTVTSAQKNPTAFYLCASSIGITGELFFGEGSRLTVL.

This chain links TRBV7-3 with TRBJ1-1; TCRdb picks TRBD1, but there is no DNA to check that call. The germline V gene encodes CDR1 SGHTA and CDR2 FQGTGA. The CDR3 has 12 amino acids. CDR3: CASSQGGIEAFF.

The rearrangement joins TRBV7-3 to TRBJ2-3; TCRdb's D call of TRBD2 is untestable without DNA. The germline V gene has CDR1 SGHTA and CDR2 FQGTGA. The CDR3 is 15 amino acids. CDR3 residues: CATSLLAGGTDTQYF.

By frequency, this clonotype is medium-sized (0.01 to 0.1%). This sequence joins TRBV19 and TRBJ1-1. Germline V CDR1 and CDR2: LNHDA, SQIVND (reference sequence). The CDR3 spans 16 residues. CDR3 amino acids: CASSINLGGPNTEAFF.

The chain recombines TRBV13 with TRBJ1-1. CDR3 length equals 15 residues. Looked up from germline, CDR1 is PRHDT and CDR2 is FYEKMQ (reference sequence). CDR3 residues: CASSLSQATKTEAFF.

This rearrangement joins TRBV29-1 to TRBJ1-2. Germline CDR1 SQVTM, CDR2 ANQGSEA. This CDR3 is 12 amino acids long. The CDR3 is CSSQGQDGGYTF.

This chain uses TRBV15 with TRBJ1-1; TCRdb names TRBD1, which stays unverified in the absence of DNA. CDR3 size: 13 residues. CDR1 is LNHNV, CDR2 YYDKDF, per germline (reference sequence). CDR3 sequence reads: CATSRDRDREAFF. Supplemented by reference TRBV15 and TRBJ1-1, the full variable domain reads DAMVIQNPRYQVTQFGKPVTLSCSQTLNHNVMYWYQQKSSQAPKLLFHYYDKDFNNEADTPDNFQSRRPNTSFCFLDIRSPGLGDTAMYLCATSRDRDREAFFGQGTRLTVV.

This clonotype is classed as large (0.1 to 1%) by frequency. CDR3 in amino acids: CATPRGQGYGYTF. The chain uses TRBV12-3 or TRBV12-4 and TRBJ1-2; TCRdb indicates TRBD1, and absent DNA this call remains unverified. The CDR3 is 13 residues long.

Its frequency marks this clonotype as medium-sized. V is TRBV5-5 and J is TRBJ2-5. CDR3 length equals 12 residues. CDR1 is SGHKS, CDR2 YYEKEE, per germline (reference sequence). The CDR3 is CASSLAITDQYF.

The CDR3 loop reads CASSLERLSKEQYF. The chain combines TRBV4-3 with TRBJ2-7. The V gene's germline CDR1 is LGHNA and CDR2 YSLEER. This CDR3 has 14 residues.

The CDR3 spells CAWSVLGPATDTQYF. V and J are TRBV30 and TRBJ2-3. Germline lookup yields CDR1 GTSNPN and CDR2 SVGIG (reference sequence). This CDR3 is built from 15 residues.